What follows is one TCR beta chain and its context. Germline lookup yields CDR1 GTSNPN and CDR2 SVGIG (reference sequence). CDR3 length: 14 residues. The ends lost 0 bases at V and 5 bases at J; junction bases unmatched: 5. The sample comes from a study of T cell changes during pregnancy in multiple sclerosis. Using immunoSEQ multiplex PCR, the repertoire was profiled, and TCRdb retains in-frame clones only, with some absent. The sample contains 35,000 to 45,000 clones, roughly 88% of which appear only once. The receptor's source is a female donor in good health, enrolled as a control in a pregnancy study. The chain combines TRBV30 with TRBJ1-1; 8 bases are shared with TRBD1. The specimen comprised peripheral blood, sampled in the second trimester of pregnancy. The CDR3 reads CAWSVPGGLTEAFF. The CDR3 coding sequence is TGTGCCTGGAGTGTCCCAGGGGGCTTAACTGAAGCTTTCTTT.